This T cell receptor beta chain comes out of a study of identical twins. TCRdb called the 5' RACE reads again in MiXCR, with one record for every CDR3 protein. The repertoire holds more than 650,000 distinct CDR3 sequences, with over 5% as singletons. This CDR3 has 11 amino acids. Germline V CDR1 and CDR2: SNHLY, FYNNEI. V lost 8 bases and J lost 5, with 9 bases in between. The sequenced material came from naive T cells sorted from blood. The V gene is TRBV2, the J gene TRBJ2-5, with D maybe TRBD1 (6 bases). This TCR came from a man between 18 and 29 years old in good health. The CDR3 loop is CASLGAETQYF. The CDR3 DNA reads as TGTGCCAGCTTGGGGGCCGAGACCCAGTACTTC.